A single sample is the source of the 5 T cell receptor beta chains below, sequenced in a study of blood T cell repertoires in COVID-19. Assay: immunoSEQ multiplex PCR; the TCRdb copy retains only in-frame clones and omits some. The repertoire holds approximately 220,000 clones, with about four fifths as singletons. The sample was PBMCs or T cells enriched from blood (not recorded which). These receptors were obtained from a woman aged 35 to 49 who had been exposed to COVID-19.

This chain connects TRBV5-1 to TRBJ1-4; 10 bases agree with TRBD1. Germline CDR1 reads SGHRS; CDR2 reads YFSETQ. J lost 2 bases, V lost 3 bases, and 7 bases had no gene match. CDR3 size: 17 residues. CDR3 loop: CASSSTGGGGTNEKLFF. The CDR3 DNA follows: TGCGCCAGCAGCTCGACAGGGGGCGGTGGGACTAATGAAAAACTGTTTTTT. Looking up the rest from reference TRBV5-1 and TRBJ1-4 gives the full variable domain: KAGVTQTPRYLIKTRGQQVTLSCSPISGHRSVSWYQQTPGQGLQFLFEYFSETQRNKGNFPGRFSGRQFSNSRSEMNVSTLELGDSALYLCASSSTGGGGTNEKLFFGSGTQLSVL.

V and J are TRBV7-8 and TRBJ1-5, with D perhaps TRBD1 (5 bases). V shed 1 base and J shed 10 bases, with 11 bases lying between them. Germline V lookup: CDR1 SGHVS, CDR2 FQNEAQ. This CDR3 contains 13 residues. The CDR3 is CASSLEHRQPQHF. Here the CDR3 DNA reads TGTGCCAGCAGCTTAGAACACAGGCAACCCCAGCATTTT. The full variable domain, rest sourced from reference TRBV7-8 and TRBJ1-5, is GAGVSQSPRYKVAKRGQDVALRCDPISGHVSLFWYQQALGQGPEFLTYFQNEAQLDKSGLPSDRFFAERPEGSVSTLKIQRTQQEDSAVYLCASSLEHRQPQHFGDGTRLSIL.

This chain joins TRBV3-1 (or the pseudogene TRBV3-2) and TRBJ1-2; tentatively, D is TRBD1 (6 bases). Trimming removed 4 bases from V and 5 bases from J, with 14 bases in between. Germline V gene sequence: CDR1 LGHDT, CDR2 YNNKEL (reference sequence). CDR3 length: 14 residues. The CDR3 spells CASSRETGPYGYTF. In nucleotides, the CDR3 is TGTGCCAGCAGCCGGGAGACAGGCCCTTATGGCTACACCTTC.

This chain links TRBV7-9 with TRBJ1-3; D is unclear. The CDR3 length is 17 residues. V was shortened by 1 base and J by 0 bases, with 13 bases between the two germline ends. Germline assignment: CDR1 SEHNR and CDR2 FQNEAQ (reference sequence). The CDR3 spells CASSLGRRFTSGNTIYF. Here the CDR3 DNA reads TGTGCCAGCAGCTTAGGCCGCAGGTTTACCTCTGGAAACACCATATATTTT.

V is TRBV10-3 and J is TRBJ2-5, with 11 bases matching TRBD1. The CDR3 spans 14 residues. J was trimmed by 4 bases and V by 8 bases; bases with no gene match: 6. Germline assignment: CDR1 ENHRY and CDR2 SYGVKD. In DNA form, the CDR3 reads TGTGCCATCGCGACGGGACAGGGGGGAGAGACCCAGTACTTC. Amino acid sequence: CAIATGQGGETQYF.